This T cell receptor beta chain was recovered during a study of cytomegalovirus exposure and HLA in healthy donors. Study-wide context: Drawn from HLA-typed donors, approximately 86 million unique TCRs were held in an early data release. General study results and limits: The number of N-insertions in an Asian-associated ancestry cluster was reportedly below the roughly 620-donor mean in a later analysis. The study carried out a later analysis of TCR beta sequences. It associated around 17,000 of them with specific HLA alleles at a false discovery rate of 0.05. The only immune exposure information that was available was CMV serostatus.

CDR3 length equals 14 residues. Germline CDR1 is MNHEY and CDR2 is SVGAGI. V lost 8 bases to trimming and J lost 8 bases; unmatched junction nucleotides: 12. The PCR employed 60 Vbeta primers together with 13 Jbeta primers. The data were produced by immunoSEQ multiplex PCR, yet TCRdb's version contains in-frame clones alone and is incomplete. Found here are 90,000 to 130,000 clones, 76% of them singletons; the top ten hold about an eighth. Regarding this clone: Its antigen remains unidentified.

The chain recombines TRBV6-5 with TRBJ2-1; 7 bases map to TRBD1. The sequence was obtained from a young man in good health and CMV-seropositive. The sequencing sample was made of PBMCs. In nucleotides, the CDR3 is TGTGCCAGCCAGGGGGTTGCTGGGTACGATGAGCAGTTCTTC. Amino acid sequence: CASQGVAGYDEQFF.